One TCR beta chain is described in this entry. The antigen is not known. These data belong to a study of brain metastases from non-small cell lung cancer. Overall study findings and caveats: Compared with primary tumors, brain metastases showed less T-cell infiltration. TCR repertoires overlapped largely between brain metastases and matched primaries. Expanded T-cell clones appeared in roughly 70% of brain metastases over primaries.

Measured with immunoSEQ multiplex PCR; TCRdb has only the in-frame clones, and not every one. This table has 4,500 to 5,000 clones, nearly 90% appearing once. V lost 0 bases to trimming and J lost 6 bases, with 11 bases between them. Germline CDR1 is GTSNPN and CDR2 is SVGIG (reference sequence). This CDR3 is 14 amino acids long. The V call is TRBV30, the J call TRBJ1-4, with D possibly TRBD1 on 6 matching bases. The source is a donor aged 40 or over with non-small cell lung cancer. Sequencing was performed on tissue from a brain metastasis. The CDR3 DNA follows: TGTGCCTGGAGTGTATGGGGGCTGGATGAAAAACTGTTTTTT. This gives the protein CAWSVWGLDEKLFF.